The 8 T cell receptor beta chains below were found in one sample sequenced in a study of control samples from healthy donors and cancer patients (dated by TCRdb to 2020 to 2022). Library prep was done by the immunoSEQ multiplex PCR assay. Drawn from immuneACCESS, this table holds only the in-frame rearrangements with V and J called that TCRdb kept. Clones are partly lost; checked studies trace under half to an unresolved V gene and leave the rest unexplained. This sample lists fewer than 500,000 clones; 80% to 95% were detected once. The ten top clones hold just under 6.5% of the sample. Sequencing was done on a sample of PBMCs. Source of these receptors: a man in his forties or fifties with head and neck cancer.

The chain recombines TRBV9 with TRBJ1-1, with unresolved D. The V gene's germline CDR1 is SGDLS and CDR2 YYNGEE. Trimming took 0 bases from V and 4 from J, leaving 16 bases between them. The CDR3 loop spans 16 amino acids. The chain's CDR3 is CASSVGPEGLGTEAFF. In nucleotides, the CDR3 is TGTGCCAGCAGCGTAGGGCCCGAGGGCTTGGGCACTGAAGCTTTCTTT.

The genes are TRBV29-1 and TRBJ2-7; the match to TRBD2 covers 9 bases. The CDR3 contains 13 residues. Germline assignment: CDR1 SQVTM and CDR2 ANQGSEA. The CDR3 region has the DNA TGCGCGAGTAGCGGGAGTAGCTCCTACGAGCAGTACTTC. It specifies CASSGSSSYEQYF.

The chain links TRBV28 to TRBJ2-6, with TRBD1 matching 9 bases. After removal of 5 bases from V and 4 bases from J, the junction contained 9 bases not matched to a gene. Germline lookup yields CDR1 MDHEN and CDR2 SYDVKM. This CDR3 is built from 17 residues. The CDR3 loop reads CASSGRTGAPGANVLTF. In nucleotides, the CDR3 is TGTGCCAGCAGTGGTCGGACAGGGGCGCCCGGGGCCAACGTCCTGACTTTC.

V is TRBV23-1 and J is TRBJ1-6; unclear D gene. TRBV23-1 is identified as an open reading frame with a role that is uncertain. This CDR3 is 14 amino acids long. V lost 4 bases to trimming and J lost 8 bases, with 12 bases between them. As DNA, the CDR3 is TGCGCCAGCAGTCGTAGGAGGGTTGATTCACCCCTCCACTTT. Its protein product is CASSRRRVDSPLHF.

The chain links TRBV27 to TRBJ2-5; unclear D gene. V dropped 4 bases and J dropped 2 bases, with 17 bases sitting between them. The CDR3 has 16 amino acids. Germline-derived CDR1 and CDR2 are MNHEY and SMNVEV (reference sequence). The DNA for the CDR3 is TGTGCCAGCAGTTCGAACAGTAATCGCGTACAAGAGACCCAGTACTTC. Its protein is CASSSNSNRVQETQYF.

The chain recombines TRBV3-1 (or the pseudogene TRBV3-2) with TRBJ2-5; tentative D call: TRBD1 (6 bases). V was trimmed by 2 bases and J by 5 bases, leaving 15 bases between them. CDR1 is LGHDT, CDR2 YNNKEL, per germline (reference sequence). CDR3 size: 15 residues. The CDR3 protein is CASSQLQGPLETQYF. In DNA, the CDR3 is TGTGCCAGCAGCCAACTACAGGGCCCCTTGGAGACCCAGTACTTC.

As to this clone: The identical CDR3 is also encoded by other nucleotide sequences in the sample. The chain joins TRBV5-6 to TRBJ1-1; no definite D call. There are 11 residues in the CDR3. Trimming took 0 bases from V and 7 from J, leaving 4 bases between them. Germline loops: CDR1 SGHDT, CDR2 YYEEEE. The CDR3, as DNA: TGTGCCAGCAGCTTGGTCGGTGAAGCTTTCTTT. Translated, it gives CASSLVGEAFF.

The rearrangement links TRBV9 to TRBJ1-4; 7 positions agree with TRBD1. The CDR3 totals 13 residues. With 5 bases clipped from V and 10 bases from J, the junction kept 8 bases outside the gene matches. Looked up from germline, CDR1 is SGDLS and CDR2 is YYNGEE. CDR3 sequence (DNA): TGTGCCAGCAGTGCAGGGGGGGAAGGAAAACTGTTTTTT. Translated, it gives CASSAGGEGKLFF.